The 7 T cell receptor beta chains in this list originate from one sample, sequenced in a study of lymphopenia after photon versus proton radiotherapy. Only in-frame clones appear in the TCRdb table, and some are missing; sequencing was by immunoSEQ multiplex PCR. The sample lists roughly 76,000 clones, around 92% occurring once. The starting material was peripheral blood, obtained from a patient treated with photon-based radiotherapy. Receptors were obtained from a woman between 40 and 55 years old with cholangiocarcinoma.

V gene TRBV10-3 combines with J gene TRBJ2-1; TRBD2 is a possible D gene (5 bases). CDR1 and CDR2 from the germline V gene are ENHRY and SYGVKD. The CDR3 sequence is 14 residues long. Trimming cost V 7 bases and J 0 bases, with 10 bases left between them. The CDR3 region has the DNA TGTGCCATCAAAAGCGGTAGCTCCTACAATGAGCAGTTCTTC. It codes for CAIKSGSSYNEQFF.

The chain carries TRBV7-2 and TRBJ2-2; TRBD2 matches 8 bases. The V segment lost 6 bases and the J segment 10 bases; nucleotides outside the gene matches: 13. Looked up from germline, CDR1 is SGHTA and CDR2 is FQGNSA. CDR3 length: 15 residues. The CDR3 region is CASRAGAGDFEELFF. In DNA, the CDR3 is TGTGCCAGCAGAGCGGGGGCGGGAGATTTCGAGGAGCTGTTTTTT.

The chain uses TRBV5-5 and TRBJ2-7; 9 positions match TRBD1. The CDR3 runs 14 residues. CDR1 and CDR2 (germline): SGHKS, YYEKEE (reference sequence). With 5 bases clipped from V and 5 bases from J, the junction kept 8 bases outside the gene matches. The CDR3 loop reads CASRGTGSWNEQYF. In nucleotides, the CDR3 is TGTGCCAGCAGGGGGACAGGGTCTTGGAACGAGCAGTACTTC.

The J gene is TRBJ2-2, the V gene TRBV7-2; TRBD1 might be the D (5 bases). The CDR3 runs 15 residues. Trimming cost V 1 base and J 1 base, with 7 bases left between them. Germline CDR1 SGHTA, CDR2 FQGNSA. CDR3 residues: CASSLGQMNTGELFF. DNA for the CDR3: TGTGCCAGCAGCTTAGGACAGATGAACACCGGGGAGCTGTTTTTT.

The sample holds one count of this clone. The chain employs TRBV6-1 and TRBJ2-1, with 7 bases matching TRBD1. With 5 bases clipped from V and 8 bases from J, the junction kept 12 bases outside the gene matches. The V gene's germline CDR1 is MNHNS and CDR2 SASEGT. CDR3 length: 15 residues. Here the CDR3 reads CASSSGQVAVHEQFF. DNA of the CDR3: TGTGCCAGCAGTTCCGGACAGGTAGCAGTACATGAGCAGTTCTTC.

This sequence joins TRBV30 and TRBJ2-1; 13 bases are shared with TRBD2. V was clipped by 0 bases and J by 9 bases; unmatched bases: 8. Per germline, CDR1 GTSNPN and CDR2 SVGIG (reference sequence). This CDR3 contains 16 residues. CDR3 nucleotide sequence: TGTGCCTGGAGTGTAAACGGACTAGCGGGAGCTGGTGAGCAGTTCTTC. Protein: CAWSVNGLAGAGEQFF.

Only a few counts were recorded for this clone. V gene TRBV28 combines with J gene TRBJ2-5; no clear D gene. The CDR3 runs 12 residues. V was pared by 8 bases and J by 4 bases, with 11 bases between. CDR1 and CDR2 (germline): MDHEN, SYDVKM. Here the CDR3 reads CASGSQVETQYF. The CDR3, as DNA: TGTGCCAGCGGCTCGCAGGTAGAGACCCAGTACTTC.